Included here is one TCR beta chain sequence, with context. Its cognate antigen has yet to be identified. No quality values exist for individual bases; no much larger clone is one base distant. These data are taken from a study of radiotherapy plus CTLA-4 blockade in lung cancer (dated 2018 in TCRdb). The study in broad terms: Among enrolled patients, around 18% had an objective response and about 30% reached disease control.

The investigation overall reported the following: After treatment with radiotherapy and ipilimumab, TCR clones that originated in tumors expanded in peripheral blood. Increased serum interferon-beta after radiation, together with early dynamic changes in blood T cell clones, were reported to be the strongest predictors of response.

Library method: the immunoSEQ multiplex PCR assay. The source is immuneACCESS, and TCRdb retained only in-frame sequences with V and J called. Part of the clones is not carried over; for the studies checked, unresolved V genes explain less than half of this, and the remainder is unexplained. The table for this sample lists 45,000 or so clones; roughly three quarters of them were counted only once. 8.3% of the sample goes to the ten largest clones. The study evaluated CTLA-4 blockade (ipilimumab) given together with focal radiation therapy in patients who had chemo-refractory metastatic non-small-cell lung cancer. Reading the germline V gene gives CDR1 WSHSY and CDR2 SAAADI. Germline trimming: 3 bases from V, 5 bases from J; junction bases outside gene matches: 4. Counted from cysteine to phenylalanine, this CDR3 has 15 amino acids. Of all the DNA, just the CDR3 is kept, 45 bases in frame from base 1.

This clonotype originated in a human donor with non-small cell lung cancer who had stable disease on radiotherapy plus ipilimumab. The chain is assembled from TRBV10-2 and TRBJ1-6; 7 central nucleotides agree with TRBD1. Material: peripheral blood, obtained from a patient treated with radiotherapy plus ipilimumab. The CDR3: CASSEGTANNSPLHF. The DNA reads TGCGCCAGCAGTGAAGGGACAGCTAATAATTCACCCCTCCACTTT.